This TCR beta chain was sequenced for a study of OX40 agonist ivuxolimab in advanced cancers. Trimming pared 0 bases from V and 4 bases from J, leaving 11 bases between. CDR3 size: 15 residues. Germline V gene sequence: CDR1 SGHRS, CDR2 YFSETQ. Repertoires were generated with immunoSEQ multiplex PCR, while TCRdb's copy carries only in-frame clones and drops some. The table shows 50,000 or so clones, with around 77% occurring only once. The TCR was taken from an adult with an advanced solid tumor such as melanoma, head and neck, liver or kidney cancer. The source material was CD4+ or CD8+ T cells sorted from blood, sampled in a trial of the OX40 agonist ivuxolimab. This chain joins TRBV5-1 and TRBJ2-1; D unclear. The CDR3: CASSLAIDGYNEQFF. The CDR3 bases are TGCGCCAGCAGCTTGGCCATAGACGGGTACAATGAGCAGTTCTTC. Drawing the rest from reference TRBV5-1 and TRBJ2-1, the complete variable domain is KAGVTQTPRYLIKTRGQQVTLSCSPISGHRSVSWYQQTPGQGLQFLFEYFSETQRNKGNFPGRFSGRQFSNSRSEMNVSTLELGDSALYLCASSLAIDGYNEQFFGPGTRLTVL.